The 17 T cell receptor beta chains below come from one sample, sequenced in a study of blood T cell repertoires in COVID-19. Data came from immunoSEQ multiplex PCR; TCRdb stores just in-frame clones and leaves some out. The sample shows 150,000 to 180,000 clones, 91% of them seen only once. The sequenced sample was peripheral blood. These receptor sequences come from a man aged 45 to 65 with acute or convalescent COVID-19.

The CDR3 region has the DNA TGTGCCATCAACCCGGGGGGGACGAACACCGGGGAGCTGTTTTTT. It translates to CAINPGGTNTGELFF. V and J are TRBV10-3 and TRBJ2-2, with 8 bases identical to TRBD2. V was clipped by 7 bases and J by 0 bases; unmatched bases: 4. The CDR3 is made up of 15 amino acids. Germline V gene sequence: CDR1 ENHRY, CDR2 SYGVKD.

V and J are TRBV3-1 (or the pseudogene TRBV3-2) and TRBJ1-6; tentatively, D is TRBD1 (6 bases). The V end was cut by 0 bases, the J end by 6 bases, with 12 bases between. Germline V gene sequence: CDR1 LGHDT, CDR2 YNNKEL (reference sequence). The CDR3 is 16 residues long. CDR3 sequence (DNA): TGTGCCAGCAGCCAAGAGGGGGGGGGCAGTAATTCACCCCTCCACTTT. This encodes CASSQEGGGSNSPLHF.

This clone showed up just a few times. CDR3 residues: CASSTTVNTEAFF. As DNA, the CDR3 is TGTGCCAGCAGCACGACAGTGAACACTGAAGCTTTCTTT. The chain carries TRBV9 and TRBJ1-1, with D maybe TRBD1 (5 bases). The CDR3 has 13 residues. CDR1 and CDR2 from the germline V gene are SGDLS and YYNGEE. Trimming removed 4 bases from V and 0 bases from J, with 7 bases in between.

In nucleotides, the CDR3 is TGCGCCAGCAGCTCGGGACAGGGGGTTGCCAAAAACATTCAGTACTTC. This gives the protein CASSSGQGVAKNIQYF. V usage is TRBV5-1 and J usage is TRBJ2-4; 11 bases line up with TRBD1. This CDR3 has 16 residues. CDR1 and CDR2 (germline): SGHRS, YFSETQ. V lost 3 bases, J lost 1 base, and 3 bases stayed unmatched.

This rearrangement joins TRBV29-1 to TRBJ2-5; 7 bases are a match to TRBD1. The CDR3 length is 12 residues. In germline, CDR1 is SQVTM, CDR2 ANQGSEA. The V segment lost 7 bases and the J segment 1 base; nucleotides outside the gene matches: 3. This chain's CDR3 is CSGRTGQETQYF. The CDR3, as DNA: TGCAGCGGAAGGACAGGCCAAGAGACCCAGTACTTC.

This chain links TRBV7-9 with TRBJ2-1, with 7 bases fitting TRBD1. Germline lookup yields CDR1 SEHNR and CDR2 FQNEAQ (reference sequence). The CDR3 loop spans 16 amino acids. V lost 6 bases and J lost 7; bases outside the gene matches: 15. DNA of the CDR3: TGTGCCAGCAGACCTCGATCCGGGACAGAGACTAATGAGCAGTTCTTC. Amino acid sequence: CASRPRSGTETNEQFF.

The V and J genes are TRBV24-1 and TRBJ2-1; TRBD2 matches 7 bases. The V and J ends lost 2 bases and 0 bases, in that order; junction bases with no gene match: 3. The germline V gene has CDR1 KGHDR and CDR2 SFDVKD. This CDR3 has 16 residues. CDR3 region: CATSDSLADSYNEQFF. CDR3 nucleotides: TGTGCCACCAGTGATTCTCTAGCGGACTCCTACAATGAGCAGTTCTTC.

The sample holds one count of this clone. The chain employs TRBV2 and TRBJ2-2, with D possibly TRBD1 on 6 matching bases. The CDR3 runs 14 residues. V was trimmed by 7 bases and J by 1 base, leaving 10 bases between them. Germline V lookup: CDR1 SNHLY, CDR2 FYNNEI. DNA for the CDR3: TGTGCCAGCATGGGACACTTGAACACCGGGGAGCTGTTTTTT. This gives the protein CASMGHLNTGELFF.

This chain uses TRBV19 with TRBJ1-1, with D uncertain. There are 12 residues in the CDR3. Trimming removed 9 bases from V and 4 bases from J, with 12 bases in between. CDR1 and CDR2 from the germline V gene are LNHDA and SQIVND (reference sequence). The CDR3 is CASSWEGTEAFF. CDR3 coding DNA: TGTGCCAGCTCGTGGGAGGGCACTGAAGCTTTCTTT. The variable domain in full, completed from reference TRBV19 and TRBJ1-1, reads DGGITQSPKYLFRKEGQNVTLSCEQNLNHDAMYWYRQDPGQGLRLIYYSQIVNDFQKGDIAEGYSVSREKKESFPLTVTSAQKNPTAFYLCASSWEGTEAFFGQGTRLTVV.

This sequence joins TRBV18 and TRBJ1-2; 9 bases line up with TRBD1. V dropped 5 bases and J dropped 4; count of bases not matched to a gene: 8. Looked up from germline, CDR1 is KGHSH and CDR2 is LQKENI. The CDR3 is 15 residues long. CDR3 DNA sequence: TGTGCCAGCTCAACCGGGACAGGGAGACTCTATGGCTACACCTTC. Residues: CASSTGTGRLYGYTF.

The J gene is TRBJ2-1, the V gene TRBV6-6; TRBD2 matches at 7 bases. Germline loops: CDR1 MNHNY, CDR2 SVGAGI (reference sequence). CDR3 length: 17 amino acids. Germline trimming cut 5 bases from V and 0 bases from J; bases unmatched to any gene: 10. The CDR3 loop reads CASSPLSTGGSYNEQFF. As DNA, the CDR3 is TGTGCCAGCAGTCCCCTTAGTACGGGGGGCTCCTACAATGAGCAGTTCTTC.

This clone appeared a single time. This chain uses TRBV30 with TRBJ2-3; 8 positions agree with TRBD1. CDR1 is GTSNPN, CDR2 SVGIG, per germline (reference sequence). With V trimmed by 1 base and J by 2 bases, 8 bases remained unmatched. This CDR3 has 16 residues. The CDR3 DNA is TGTGCCTGGAGTGGAGGCCGGGACAGGTTCACAGATACGCAGTATTTT. It specifies CAWSGGRDRFTDTQYF. The entire variable domain, with the rest obtained from reference TRBV30 and TRBJ2-3, is as follows: SQTIHQWPATLVQPVGSPLSLECTVEGTSNPNLYWYRQAAGRGLQLLFYSVGIGQISSEVPQNLSASRPQDRQFILSSKKLLLSDSGFYLCAWSGGRDRFTDTQYFGPGTRLTVL.

The chain joins TRBV5-1 to TRBJ1-2, with 7 bases identical to TRBD1. CDR3 length: 13 amino acids. The junction had 8 bases not matched to a gene; V was cut back by 4 bases and J by 8 bases. The germline CDR1 and CDR2 sequences are SGHRS and YFSETQ. The CDR3 DNA is TGCGCCAGCAGCCTAACAGGGGATAGAGGCTACACCTTC. It codes for CASSLTGDRGYTF.

This chain links TRBV7-2 with TRBJ2-7; 9 bases align to TRBD1. V lost 3 bases, J lost 5 bases, and 5 bases stayed unmatched. CDR1 and CDR2 from the germline V gene are SGHTA and FQGNSA. This CDR3 comprises 14 residues. CDR3 bases: TGTGCCAGCAGCTTGACAGGGGGGGTGAACGAGCAGTACTTC. This translates into CASSLTGGVNEQYF.

This chain connects TRBV9 to TRBJ2-1, with 13 bases lining up with TRBD2. Unmatched junction bases numbered 6, after V lost 4 bases and J lost 11 bases. The CDR3 loop spans 14 amino acids. Per germline, CDR1 SGDLS and CDR2 YYNGEE. The CDR3 region has the DNA TGTGCCAGCAGCCCTGGACTAGCGGGGGCCCAGCAGTTCTTC. Its translation is CASSPGLAGAQQFF.

The chain has TRBV10-3 and TRBJ2-3; 7 positions match TRBD2. The CDR3 runs 14 residues. Germline CDR1 and CDR2: ENHRY and SYGVKD. Trimming cost V 0 bases and J 6 bases; bases outside gene matches: 3. CDR3 protein: CAISESGSGDTQYF. CDR3 DNA sequence: TGTGCCATCAGTGAGTCTGGTAGCGGGGATACGCAGTATTTT.

This chain joins TRBV3-1 (or the pseudogene TRBV3-2) and TRBJ1-3, with 8 positions matching TRBD1. V trimming: 4 bases; J trimming: 4 bases; junction bases outside the gene matches: 3. The CDR3 contains 14 residues. CDR1 and CDR2 from the germline V gene are LGHDT and YNNKEL (reference sequence). The CDR3 is CASSPRDRGNTIYF. CDR3 nucleotide sequence: TGTGCCAGCAGCCCCCGGGACAGGGGAAACACCATATATTTT.